These 14 T cell receptor beta chains came from one sample sequenced in a study of T cells after yellow fever vaccination. MiXCR, run by TCRdb on the 5' RACE reads, gives a single entry per CDR3 protein. The sample lists 500,000 to 650,000 distinct CDR3 sequences; 9% to 15% were seen once. Material: PBMCs, obtained on the day of the yellow fever booster vaccination. The receptors derive from a man aged 25 to 40 who received the YFV17D yellow fever vaccine.

This clonotype has a count of ten or more. V usage is TRBV7-8 and J usage is TRBJ2-2, with 9 bases that match TRBD2. Germline V gives CDR1 SGHVS, CDR2 FQNEAQ. The CDR3 contains 19 residues. V dropped 6 bases and J dropped 4; count of bases not matched to a gene: 18. CDR3 sequence reads: CASRKPAGGRAMSTGELFF. For the CDR3, the DNA is TGTGCCAGCAGGAAACCTGCCGGCGGGAGGGCCATGAGCACCGGGGAGCTGTTTTTT.

The sample holds a few counts of this clonotype. The V gene is TRBV6-5, the J gene TRBJ2-6; D perhaps matches TRBD2 (6 bases). Germline assignment: CDR1 MNHEY and CDR2 SVGAGI. There are 18 residues in the CDR3. Trimming took 4 bases from V and 0 from J, leaving 16 bases between them. CDR3 amino acids: CASSWGSGGSSGANVLTF. Written as DNA, the CDR3 is TGTGCCAGCAGTTGGGGGTCCGGGGGTAGCTCTGGGGCCAACGTCCTGACTTTC.

This rearrangement joins TRBV7-3 to TRBJ2-7; 8 nucleotides line up with TRBD2. Per germline, CDR1 SGHTA and CDR2 FQGTGA. V dropped 4 bases and J dropped 2; count of bases not matched to a gene: 7. The CDR3 has 15 residues. CDR3 protein: CASSSQAGATYEQYF. CDR3 sequence (DNA): TGTGCCAGCAGCTCGCAAGCGGGGGCCACCTACGAGCAGTACTTC.

A few counts support this clonotype. This chain connects TRBV20-1 to TRBJ1-1; D might be TRBD1 (5 bases). This CDR3 region has 10 residues. The V end was cut by 0 bases, the J end by 11 bases, with 7 bases between. From germline, CDR1 is DFQATT and CDR2 SNEGSKA (reference sequence). The CDR3 here is CSARDWGAFF. CDR3 sequence (DNA): TGCAGTGCTAGAGATTGGGGGGCTTTCTTT.

There are many counts of this clonotype. The chain has TRBV7-9 and TRBJ2-1, with D perhaps being TRBD1 or TRBD2 (5 bases each). Germline CDR1 and CDR2: SEHNR and FQNEAQ (reference sequence). The length of the CDR3 is 12 residues. The germline V and J ends were trimmed by 7 bases and 10 bases, with 14 bases remaining between them. The CDR3 region is CASIPLGREQFF. CDR3 bases: TGTGCCAGCATCCCACTGGGACGGGAGCAGTTCTTC.

This clonotype showed up just a few times. V usage is TRBV20-1 and J usage is TRBJ2-7, with 9 nucleotides matching TRBD2. The CDR3 is made up of 14 amino acids. The germline CDR1 and CDR2 sequences are DFQATT and SNEGSKA (reference sequence). Trimming at V came to 5 bases and at J to 2 bases, leaving 7 bases not matched to a gene. The CDR3 DNA sequence: TGCAGTGCTGCTTTAGCGGGAGTAACCTACGAGCAGTACTTC. Translated, it gives CSAALAGVTYEQYF.

This chain uses TRBV24-1 with TRBJ2-3, with D perhaps given as TRBD1 or TRBD2 (6 bases each). CDR1 KGHDR and CDR2 SFDVKD come from the germline V gene. Trimming took off 2 bases at V and 11 bases at J, with 19 bases between the two ends. CDR3 length equals 15 residues. This chain's CDR3 is CATSDWGAAPELQYF. For the CDR3, the DNA is TGTGCCACCAGTGATTGGGGGGCGGCCCCTGAACTGCAGTATTTT.

This clonotype was seen more than once but under ten times. This sequence joins TRBV5-1 and TRBJ2-2; D is ambiguous. V lost 4 bases and J 5 bases, leaving 15 bases between the germline ends. Germline-derived CDR1 and CDR2 are SGHRS and YFSETQ. There are 15 residues in the CDR3. The CDR3, as DNA: TGCGCCAGCAGCACTGACCCGGTGGGTACCGGGGAGCTGTTTTTT. Its protein product is CASSTDPVGTGELFF.

This clonotype was recorded a few times. A much larger clone lies a single base off, so this may be a read error. The chain recombines TRBV18 with TRBJ2-7; D gene unclear. V was trimmed by 3 bases and J by 4 bases, leaving 7 bases between them. The CDR3 has 12 residues. In germline, CDR1 is KGHSH, CDR2 LQKENI. CDR3 protein: CASSPRRYEQYF. DNA of the CDR3: TGTGCCAGCTCACCGAGACGATACGAGCAGTACTTC.

The genes are TRBV5-1 and TRBJ1-5; D is unclear. Trimming took off 0 bases at V and 0 bases at J, with 10 bases between the two ends. Germline loops: CDR1 SGHRS, CDR2 YFSETQ. The CDR3 length is 16 residues. The CDR3, as DNA: TGCGCCAGCAGCTTGGGCCCGGCAGGTAGCAATCAGCCCCAGCATTTT. The encoded protein is CASSLGPAGSNQPQHF. The variable domain in full, completed from reference TRBV5-1 and TRBJ1-5, reads KAGVTQTPRYLIKTRGQQVTLSCSPISGHRSVSWYQQTPGQGLQFLFEYFSETQRNKGNFPGRFSGRQFSNSRSEMNVSTLELGDSALYLCASSLGPAGSNQPQHFGDGTRLSIL.

This clonotype has more than one count but fewer than ten. The chain joins TRBV25-1 to TRBJ2-2; D may be TRBD1 or TRBD2 (6 bases each). This CDR3 contains 16 residues. V lost 8 bases, J lost 8 bases, and 24 bases lay in between. Germline V gene lookup returns CDR1 MGHDK and CDR2 SYGVNS. The CDR3 reads CASSTTRRGVIGELFF. The CDR3 DNA is TGTGCCAGCTCCACGACTAGAAGGGGGGTTATTGGGGAGCTGTTTTTT.

V and J are TRBV15 and TRBJ1-5, with D maybe TRBD1 (6 bases). Germline loops: CDR1 LNHNV, CDR2 YYDKDF (reference sequence). Trimming shortened V by 3 bases and J by 5 bases, and 14 bases separated the two germline ends. This CDR3 contains 15 residues. The CDR3, as DNA: TGTGCCACCAGCAGCCGGGGGGCCGAGTATCAGCCCCAGCATTTT. Protein sequence: CATSSRGAEYQPQHF.

The table lists this clonotype with a few counts. V gene TRBV7-8 combines with J gene TRBJ2-4; the D gene is possibly TRBD1 (6 bases). The germline V gene has CDR1 SGHVS and CDR2 FQNEAQ. The CDR3 is made up of 16 amino acids. V was cut by 4 bases and J by 0 bases, with 13 bases left in between. The CDR3: CASSSGQRGAKNIQYF. The CDR3 DNA reads as TGTGCCAGCAGCTCGGGACAAAGGGGAGCCAAAAACATTCAGTACTTC. The variable domain in full, completed from reference TRBV7-8 and TRBJ2-4, reads GAGVSQSPRYKVAKRGQDVALRCDPISGHVSLFWYQQALGQGPEFLTYFQNEAQLDKSGLPSDRFFAERPEGSVSTLKIQRTQQEDSAVYLCASSSGQRGAKNIQYFGAGTRLSVL.

V gene TRBV24-1 combines with J gene TRBJ2-1; D perhaps matches TRBD2 (5 bases). Germline V lookup: CDR1 KGHDR, CDR2 SFDVKD. The length of the CDR3 is 16 residues. Trimming took off 4 bases at V and 0 bases at J, with 12 bases between the two ends. CDR3 sequence reads: CATSDPSRGSYNEQFF. The CDR3 coding sequence is TGTGCCACCAGTGACCCCTCTCGGGGCTCCTACAATGAGCAGTTCTTC.